This TCR beta chain was identified in a study of monozygotic twins with inflammatory bowel disease. Blood was drawn once per donor, and each sample measured 2 to 2.5 ml. Concerning this clonotype itself: Its matching antigen is unknown.

Whole-study results and caveats: IBD patients shared fewer clonotypes with others than healthy twins, especially with disease activity.

Germline assignment: CDR1 MNHEY and CDR2 SVGAGI. The CDR3 extends over 13 amino acids. In preparing each TCR library, 3,000 to 4,000 ng of total RNA was used. Two nested PCRs, of approximately 16 and 10 cycles, processed TCRalpha and TCRbeta cDNA. TCRdb reanalyzed the 5' RACE reads and collapses them to one entry per CDR3 protein, without DNA. This table lists a few hundred thousand distinct CDR3 sequences. The sequence came from a human donor with ulcerative colitis or Crohn's disease, or a healthy co-twin of an affected twin (not recorded which). The specimen was blood. J is TRBJ1-2 and V is TRBV6-5; TCRdb proposes TRBD1, but this gene call is untestable without DNA. The CDR3 here is CASSPTGVLGYTF.